Described below is a single TCR beta chain sequence and its context. What it recognizes is unknown. The data were produced by immunoSEQ multiplex PCR, yet TCRdb's version contains in-frame clones alone and is incomplete. Counted here are 44,000 or so clones, roughly 96% occurring once; the ten biggest clones make up around 7%. Latent tuberculosis screening used tuberculin skin test and IGRA at entry. The CDR3 covers 12 residues. The V gene's germline CDR1 is MDHEN and CDR2 SYDVKM. Trimming removed 2 bases at V and 4 bases at J, with 5 bases between. The record originates from a study of T cells in tuberculosis. Background on the study: IGRA-negative adolescents, IGRA-positive adolescents with latent tuberculosis and adults with active tuberculosis formed this South African cohort. Study-wide results and caveats: Active tuberculosis alpha repertoires lay closer to GMM-specific TCRs than controls'. Samples were chosen by availability of cryopreserved specimens.

The chain couples TRBV28 to TRBJ1-1, with no clear D. The TCR comes from a donor between 10 and 35 years old with latent tuberculosis or without tuberculosis infection. The material sequenced was PBMCs. The CDR3 DNA follows: TGTGCCAGCAGTTTACCGGTCACTGAAGCTTTCTTT. Its translation: CASSLPVTEAFF.